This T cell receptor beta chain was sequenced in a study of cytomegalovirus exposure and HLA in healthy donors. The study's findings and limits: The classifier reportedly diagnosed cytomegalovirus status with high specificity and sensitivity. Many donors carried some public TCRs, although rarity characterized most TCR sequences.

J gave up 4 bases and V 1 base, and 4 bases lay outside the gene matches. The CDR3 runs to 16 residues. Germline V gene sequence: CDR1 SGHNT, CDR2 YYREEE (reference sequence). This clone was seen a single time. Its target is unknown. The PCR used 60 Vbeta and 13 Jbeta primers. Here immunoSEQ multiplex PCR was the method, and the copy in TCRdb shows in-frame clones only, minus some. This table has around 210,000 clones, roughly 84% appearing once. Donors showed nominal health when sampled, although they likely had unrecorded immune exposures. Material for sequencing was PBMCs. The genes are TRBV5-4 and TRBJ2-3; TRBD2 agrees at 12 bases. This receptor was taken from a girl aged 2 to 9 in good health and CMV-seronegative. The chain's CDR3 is CASSLRGLAGSDTQYF. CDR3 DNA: TGTGCCAGCAGCTTGAGAGGACTAGCGGGATCAGATACGCAGTATTTT.